This T cell receptor beta chain derives from a study of blood T cells in healthy people across ages (dated by TCRdb to the mid-2010s). The study in broad terms: In model experiments, template switching captured roughly one uniquely barcoded TCR beta cDNA molecule for every two T cells. The study measured age-related changes in TCR beta repertoire diversity using deep sequencing normalized with unique cDNA molecular identifiers. The donors were split into four age groups: young (average around 17 years), middle-aged (39), aged (roughly 60) and long-lived (approximately 89). To avoid experimental bias, donors of different ages were spread randomly across the sequencing lanes. The study analyzed two additional independent replicas of 1 million unique cDNA reads from the same blood draw for two donors, one aged 18 to 30 and one aged 80 or older.

The library came from 5' RACE. Sequencing took place on an Illumina HiSeq 2500. A second PCR of roughly 7 to 11 cycles was performed with a sample-barcoded 5' primer and a J-beta primer mix. A unique molecular identifier was introduced onto each TCR beta cDNA molecule by a template-switch 5' adaptor carrying 12 random nucleotides. Each sample yielded at least 3 million CDR3-containing paired-end reads. First-strand cDNA was synthesized from all RNA with the Mint cDNA synthesis kit, primed by a TRBC-specific oligonucleotide. After uracil-DNA glycosylase treatment, a first 18-cycle PCR used universal primers M1SS and BC2_uni_R on all cDNA. Turning to the authors' computational methods: Normalization of each sample was performed by random selection of 1 million high-quality reads, each carrying a distinct molecular identifier. Instead of being binned into consensus sequences, reads with shared molecular identifiers were discarded. MiTCR, with a Q25 quality threshold and the strictest error-elimination algorithm, was used for CDR3 identification, clonotype clustering and error correction. A nonparametric unseen species model using Euler transformation provided a lower-bound estimate of total TCR beta diversity. TCRdb reworked the public reads: Q25 trimming with fastp, MiXCR clone assembly, productive beta chains retained. Entries that share a CDR3 protein sequence are merged under the most common genes and DNA. TCRdb, rather than the study authors, made the V and J calls. Recorded for this sample are about 620,000 distinct CDR3 sequences; around 20% of them occurred a single time. The ten largest clonotypes hold 3.5% to 4% of the sample.

This clonotype was seen only a few times. Its recognized antigen is unknown. No much larger clone is present one base from it, and per-base qualities are unavailable. The paper as a whole reports these results and caveats: Total diversity estimates from one million sequenced T cells were considered lower bounds and underestimates. Bulk unsorted PBMC profiling prevented conclusive comparison of naive and antigen-experienced compartments. Because the CMV infection status of the donors was unknown, age-related changes in expanded clonotypes may potentially have been confounded. There was a strong correlation between observed TCR beta diversity and the percentage of naive T cells measured by flow cytometry. Observed TCR beta diversity per million T cells fell roughly linearly with age, and a significant reduction was already apparent by age around 36. Compared with the aged group, the long-lived group had more naive CD4+ T cells, fewer expanded clones and increased TCR diversity, suggesting age selection.

Systemically healthy Caucasian individuals from Russia, some 36 in total and aged about 6 to 100 years, were included as donors. Each donor gave around 9.8 milliliters of peripheral blood, collected into EDTA-treated Vacutainer tubes. PBMCs were isolated by Ficoll-Paque density-gradient centrifugation, with at least 7 million obtained per sample. Total RNA was extracted from PBMCs with Trizol reagent, with at least 6 micrograms obtained per sample. The percentages of naive CD45RAhigh/CD27high T cells were determined by flow cytometry on a PBMC aliquot from every donor. V is shortened by 6 bases, J by 5 bases, and the region joining them spans 9 bases. CDR3 length: 12 amino acids, cysteine to phenylalanine. Only the CDR3 DNA is retained, 36 bases long and in frame from the first base.

The source of this sequence is an older man in good health. What was sequenced was blood. Recombination joined TRBV12-3 or TRBV12-4 with TRBJ2-3, with the D gene too uncertain to name. The DNA is as follows: TGTGCCAGCAGATTAAAGGGAGATACGCAGTATTTT. This is translated as CASRLKGDTQYF.